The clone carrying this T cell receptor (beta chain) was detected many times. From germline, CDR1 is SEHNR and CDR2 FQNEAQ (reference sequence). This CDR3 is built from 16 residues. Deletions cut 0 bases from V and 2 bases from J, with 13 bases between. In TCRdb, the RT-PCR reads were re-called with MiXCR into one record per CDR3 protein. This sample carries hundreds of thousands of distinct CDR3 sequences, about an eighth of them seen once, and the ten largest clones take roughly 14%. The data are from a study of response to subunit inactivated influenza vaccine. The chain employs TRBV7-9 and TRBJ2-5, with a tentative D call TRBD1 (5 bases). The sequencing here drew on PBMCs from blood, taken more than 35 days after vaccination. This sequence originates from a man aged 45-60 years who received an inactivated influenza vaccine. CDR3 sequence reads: CASSLALGRIQETQYF. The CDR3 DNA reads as TGTGCCAGCAGCTTAGCGTTGGGGCGGATACAAGAGACCCAGTACTTC.